Below are 3 T cell receptor beta chains sequenced from a single sample in a study of blood T cells in healthy people across ages. With a J-beta primer mix and a sample-barcoded 5' primer, a second PCR ran 7 to 11 cycles. TCRdb re-analysed the 5' RACE reads in MiXCR, keeping a single row per CDR3 protein. The data show 1.5 million to 2 million distinct CDR3 sequences, about 31% seen once. Sequencing was carried out using blood. The receptors shown here come from a woman younger than 45 in good health.

The CDR3 region is CASSPKSGTGSYNEQFF. CDR3 nucleotide sequence: TGTGCCAGCAGCCCTAAAAGTGGGACAGGGAGCTACAATGAGCAGTTCTTC. V gene TRBV7-6 combines with J gene TRBJ2-1, with TRBD1 identical over 9 bases. The germline V gene encodes CDR1 SGHVS and CDR2 FNYEAQ. This CDR3 has 17 residues. With V trimmed by 5 bases and J by 3 bases, 11 bases remained unmatched.

This clonotype was seen a handful of times. The genes are TRBV27 and TRBJ1-5; D remains unclear. V gave up 3 bases and J gave up 3 bases, with 9 bases separating them. This CDR3 is built from 14 residues. The germline V gene encodes CDR1 MNHEY and CDR2 SMNVEV (reference sequence). The CDR3 nucleotides read TGTGCCAGCAGTTTGTCGGGCGACAATCAGCCCCAGCATTTT. It translates to CASSLSGDNQPQHF.

This clonotype was found a few times. The rearrangement joins TRBV7-9 to TRBJ1-1; D remains unclear. CDR1 is SEHNR, CDR2 FQNEAQ, per germline (reference sequence). This CDR3 region has 17 residues. Trimming pared 1 base from V and 6 bases from J, leaving 21 bases between. CDR3 in amino acids: CASSLVEVWGYFSEAFF. The CDR3 DNA sequence: TGTGCCAGCAGCTTAGTGGAAGTGTGGGGTTACTTTTCTGAAGCTTTCTTT.